The sequence of this T cell receptor (beta chain) was determined in a study of T cells in Graves' hyperthyroidism and ophthalmopathy. Study-level background: Peripheral blood was taken when the disease was first diagnosed, before any treatment began.

V was pared by 2 bases and J by 0 bases, with 11 bases of the junction left unmatched. The CDR3 is made up of 19 amino acids. Germline values: CDR1 MNHEY, CDR2 SMNVEV (reference sequence). This clonotype was counted between two and nine times. Its antigen is unidentified. Sample collection date corresponds to first hyperthyroidism diagnosis, prior to any ophthalmopathy symptoms. General study results and limits: In validation, the model predicted ophthalmopathy. These predictions came a median about 6.5 months before onset.

The TCR beta CDR3 regions underwent amplification using RNA transcripts as the source. When the TCR CDR3 underwent first-round RT-PCR, the HTBI primer set was used. TCRdb called the multiplex PCR reads again in MiXCR, with one record for every CDR3 protein. This table has about 360,000 distinct CDR3 sequences, approximately 14% appearing once. The receptor comes from a woman in her late teens or twenties with Graves' hyperthyroidism that later progressed to Graves' ophthalmopathy. V is TRBV27 and J is TRBJ1-3; 9 bases fit TRBD1. Sample: blood. Here the CDR3 reads CASSLPGQGRTISGNTIYF. The CDR3 DNA reads TGTGCCAGCAGTTTACCGGGACAGGGCCGTACCATCTCTGGAAACACCATATATTTT.